What follows describes a single T cell receptor (beta chain). Its antigen remains unidentified. This CDR3 is 15 amino acids long. From germline, CDR1 is SNHLY and CDR2 FYNNEI. V lost 4 bases to trimming and J lost 1 base, with 12 bases between them. This entry is derived from a study of lymphopenia after photon versus proton radiotherapy. Study conclusions and caveats: Proton therapy kept repertoires fairly stable, unlike photons, which gained effector/memory cells. Only patients who died were analyzed for survival; proton advantage is unproven. Larger post-nadir TCR diversity loss correlated inversely with survival in deceased patients. Post-nadir diversity loss with photons came from oligoclonal expansion, particularly CD8+ Temra cells.

Sequencing used immunoSEQ multiplex PCR; TCRdb keeps in-frame clones, though not all of them. The sample records 50,000 or so clones, roughly nine tenths being singletons. The clonotype comes from a woman aged 40-49 years with cholangiocarcinoma. The input for sequencing was peripheral blood, taken from a patient treated with photon-based radiotherapy. The chain is built from TRBV2 and TRBJ2-3, with D perhaps assigned TRBD1 or TRBD2 (5 bases each). The CDR3 sequence is CASSVVQGGTDTQYF. In DNA form, the CDR3 reads TGTGCCAGCAGTGTAGTTCAGGGAGGCACAGATACGCAGTATTTT.